This T cell receptor beta chain was obtained from a study of shared clonotypes between healthy human individuals. Study-wide background: Each donor had three CD4 naive, three CD4 memory, two CD8 naive and one CD8 memory plate.

The CDR3 is made up of 14 amino acids. Unmatched junction bases numbered 2, after V lost 3 bases and J lost 4 bases. Germline CDR1 and CDR2: LNHDA and SQIVND (reference sequence). With regard to this clone: In the same sample, other DNA sequences code for this CDR3.

In the CD4+ fraction, cells were divided into CD45RA+ naive and CD45RA-negative memory subsets. Investigators spread the genomic DNA of each subset evenly over several immunoSEQ plates. In the authors' methods: ImmunoSEQ only sent back junction sequences with no quality scores, so filtering was done differently. Libraries were prepared by immunoSEQ multiplex PCR; TCRdb keeps only in-frame clonotypes and omits some of them. V and J calls and clone size follow that table, whereas D and trimming were derived from the DNA. The top ten hold about 0.39% of the sample, which has about 2.3 million clones, 80% to 95% seen once.

The source is a young man in good health. Some clones in this sample may be carry-over from other donors' samples. Material for sequencing was naive CD4+ T cells from PBMCs. Subset described: CD45RA+ positively selected. The J gene is TRBJ1-5, the V gene TRBV19, with TRBD1 matching 8 bases. Written as DNA, the CDR3 is TGTGCCAGTAGTATGGGACAGGTTAATCAGCCCCAGCATTTT. It yields the protein CASSMGQVNQPQHF.